In this sample, the clone carrying this T cell receptor beta chain turned up a few times. The data originate from a study of spatial heterogeneity in lung cancer. Study summary: In cases with available follow-up PBMC samples, these were sequenced at a median of roughly two years after resection.

This CDR3 contains 16 residues. Germline V lookup: CDR1 DFQATT, CDR2 SNEGSKA (reference sequence). The V gene end was trimmed by 5 bases and the J gene end by 0 bases; junction bases not matched to a gene: 6. Time point indicated: blood at routine non-recurrence follow-up after resection. TCRdb independently ran MiXCR on the 5' RACE reads; one entry per CDR3 protein. This sample carries around 70,000 distinct CDR3 sequences, approximately 8.9% of them seen once, and the ten largest clones take roughly 1.9%. This material consisted of PBMCs, taken at follow-up. This rearrangement joins TRBV20-1 to TRBJ2-1; 11 nucleotides line up with TRBD2. This sequence originates from a female donor with early-stage non-small cell lung cancer. CDR3 in amino acids: CSAGGLAGSSYNEQFF. For the CDR3, the DNA is TGCAGTGCTGGTGGACTAGCGGGCAGCTCCTACAATGAGCAGTTCTTC.